The 18 T cell receptor beta chains below come from one sample, sequenced in a study of PD-1 blockade in classical Hodgkin lymphoma. As to time point: cycle 4 day 1 (C4D1), after less than 7 weeks of nivolumab. No patient escaped relapse after autologous stem cell transplantation, and brentuximab vedotin exposure varied. Repertoires were generated with immunoSEQ multiplex PCR, while TCRdb's copy carries only in-frame clones and drops some. The sample includes tens of thousands of clones, around 80% of them seen just once. Sequenced material: peripheral blood mononuclear cells (PBMCs), taken before the fourth cycle of nivolumab. All receptors come from a human donor with classical Hodgkin lymphoma.

CDR3 protein: CASSQDMGQYEKLFF. Written as DNA, the CDR3 is TGCGCCAGCAGCCAAGATATGGGGCAATATGAAAAACTGTTTTTT. This chain links TRBV4-3 with TRBJ1-4; D is perhaps TRBD1 (5 bases). Germline loops: CDR1 LGHNA, CDR2 YSLEER. The CDR3 length is 15 residues. V lost 0 bases and J lost 6, with 11 bases in between.

This clone showed up just a few times. The rearrangement joins TRBV4-2 to TRBJ1-1, with a possible D match to TRBD1 (5 bases). V was pared by 2 bases and J by 3 bases, with 10 bases between. Germline V gives CDR1 LGHNA, CDR2 YNFKEQ. The CDR3 sequence is 14 residues long. The CDR3 sequence is CASSQRGVDTEAFF. CDR3 coding DNA: TGTGCCAGCAGCCAACGGGGGGTTGACACTGAAGCTTTCTTT.

The genes are TRBV7-6 and TRBJ2-7; D uncertain. Germline V gene sequence: CDR1 SGHVS, CDR2 FNYEAQ. Deletions cut 3 bases from V and 0 bases from J, with 6 bases between. This CDR3 has 13 residues. CDR3 sequence: CASSFPFSYEQYF. CDR3 nucleotide sequence: TGTGCCAGCAGCTTCCCGTTCTCCTACGAGCAGTACTTC.

The chain links TRBV5-1 to TRBJ2-1, with 13 nucleotides matching TRBD2. V was clipped by 4 bases and J by 6 bases; unmatched bases: 10. Germline V gene sequence: CDR1 SGHRS, CDR2 YFSETQ. This CDR3 region has 17 residues. In DNA form, the CDR3 reads TGCGCCAGCAGCACCAGGGCGACTAGCGGGGGGATCAATGAGCAGTTCTTC. As protein: CASSTRATSGGINEQFF.

The chain joins TRBV27 to TRBJ2-5, with a tentative D call TRBD1 (8 bases). The better agreement between TRBJ2-7 and the DNA end casts doubt on the J call. Germline V lookup: CDR1 MNHEY, CDR2 SMNVEV (reference sequence). The CDR3 is 14 amino acids. The CDR3, as DNA: TGTGCCAGCAGTCTAGGACAGGGAGGGTACGAGCAGTACTTC. Amino acid sequence: CASSLGQGGYEQYF.

This clone appeared once. The rearrangement joins TRBV7-6 to TRBJ2-2; weak D call: TRBD2 (6 bases). The CDR3 sequence is 15 residues long. The V gene lost 5 bases and the J gene lost 4 bases, with 14 bases spanning the gap. In germline, CDR1 is SGHVS, CDR2 FNYEAQ. The DNA for the CDR3 is TGTGCCAGCAGCGGGATCACTAGCTTCACCGGGGAGCTGTTTTTT. Translating it yields CASSGITSFTGELFF. Full variable domain (outside the CDR3, taken from reference TRBV7-6 and TRBJ2-2): GAGVSQSPRYKVTKRGQDVALRCDPISGHVSLYWYRQALGQGPEFLTYFNYEAQQDKSGLPNDRFSAERPEGSISTLTIQRTEQRDSAMYRCASSGITSFTGELFFGEGSRLTVL.

V gene TRBV27 combines with J gene TRBJ1-1; 7 bases are shared with TRBD1. CDR1 is MNHEY, CDR2 SMNVEV, per germline (reference sequence). The CDR3 spans 15 residues. V shed 3 bases, J shed 2 bases, and the junction held 6 bases outside the gene matches. DNA of the CDR3: TGTGCCAGCAGTTTTTCCGACAGGGTTAACACTGAAGCTTTCTTT. Translated: CASSFSDRVNTEAFF.

The gene calls are TRBV7-3 and TRBJ2-3; no firm D call. From germline, CDR1 is SGHTA and CDR2 FQGTGA. The CDR3 has 15 amino acids. V lost 5 bases and J 4 bases, leaving 16 bases between the germline ends. The CDR3 DNA reads as TGTGCCAGCAGCCGATCTTTGGGATGGGCAGATACGCAGTATTTT. Residues: CASSRSLGWADTQYF.

This chain joins TRBV5-8 and TRBJ2-1, with a weak D call TRBD2 (6 bases). The V gene lost 4 bases and the J gene lost 8 bases, with 13 bases spanning the gap. CDR3 length: 13 amino acids. CDR1 is SGHTS and CDR2 is YDEGEE in the germline V gene. CDR3 amino acids: CASSPPWGDEQFF. CDR3 DNA sequence: TGTGCCAGCAGCCCCCCGTGGGGGGATGAGCAGTTCTTC.

This clone was recorded only once. This sequence joins TRBV15 and TRBJ2-7, with 11 bases that match TRBD1. The junction had 8 bases not matched to a gene; V was cut back by 0 bases and J by 1 base. Germline values: CDR1 LNHNV, CDR2 YYDKDF (reference sequence). CDR3 length: 18 amino acids. CDR3 DNA sequence: TGTGCCACCAGCAGAGAGATCTACGGGACAGGGGGATCCTACGAGCAGTACTTC. Translation gives CATSREIYGTGGSYEQYF.

The chain has TRBV5-1 and TRBJ2-5; 7 bases are a match to TRBD1. With V trimmed by 5 bases and J by 7 bases, 14 bases remained unmatched. The CDR3 totals 15 residues. Per the germline V gene, CDR1 is SGHRS and CDR2 is YFSETQ. This CDR3 reads CASSMLGGERGTQYF. The CDR3 nucleotides are TGCGCCAGCAGTATGTTAGGGGGCGAGAGAGGGACCCAGTACTTC.

The V gene is TRBV15, the J gene TRBJ2-5; D possibly corresponds to TRBD2 (5 bases). In germline, CDR1 is LNHNV, CDR2 YYDKDF (reference sequence). The germline V and J ends were trimmed by 7 bases and 1 base, with 10 bases remaining between them. There are 13 residues in the CDR3. The chain's CDR3 is CATKVEGQETQYF. The DNA for the CDR3 is TGTGCCACCAAAGTCGAGGGCCAAGAGACCCAGTACTTC.

J is TRBJ1-3 and V is TRBV7-3; D remains ambiguous. This CDR3 region has 13 residues. CDR1 is SGHTA, CDR2 FQGTGA, per germline. Trimming left V 5 bases short and J 6 bases short, with 11 bases between. For the CDR3, the DNA is TGTGCCAGCAGCCCTTTTGGGGAAAACACCATATATTTT. Translated: CASSPFGENTIYF.

The rearrangement uses TRBV5-4 and TRBJ1-1, with D unresolved. Germline V gene lookup returns CDR1 SGHNT and CDR2 YYREEE (reference sequence). The CDR3 is made up of 12 amino acids. V lost 2 bases, J lost 2 bases, and 4 bases lay in between. CDR3 region: CASSFDNTEAFF. The CDR3 DNA reads TGTGCCAGCAGCTTCGACAACACTGAAGCTTTCTTT.

This sequence joins TRBV28 and TRBJ1-3; tentatively, D is TRBD1 (6 bases). The CDR3 spans 15 residues. Germline V gene lookup returns CDR1 MDHEN and CDR2 SYDVKM. Trimming left V 2 bases short and J 2 bases short, with 10 bases between. DNA for the CDR3: TGTGCCAGCAGTTTAAGAAGGGACACTGGAAACACCATATATTTT. Translation gives CASSLRRDTGNTIYF.

This sequence joins TRBV7-3 and TRBJ2-3, with 8 nucleotides matching TRBD2. V gave up 0 bases and J gave up 6 bases; unmatched junction bases: 11. CDR1 and CDR2 from the germline V gene are SGHTA and FQGTGA. This CDR3 is built from 17 residues. As DNA, the CDR3 is TGTGCCAGCAGCTTAACTGCGGGGGGTTTCGTCGGGGATACGCAGTATTTT. It specifies CASSLTAGGFVGDTQYF.

The rearrangement links TRBV19 to TRBJ1-3; D perhaps matches TRBD1 (5 bases). Between the trimmed V and J ends, which lost 0 bases and 2 bases, there was a span of 11 bases. The CDR3 loop spans 16 amino acids. Germline values: CDR1 LNHDA, CDR2 SQIVND (reference sequence). CDR3 protein: CASSIDAQGTGNTIYF. The DNA for the CDR3 is TGTGCCAGTAGTATAGATGCCCAGGGCACTGGAAACACCATATATTTT.

The V and J genes are TRBV6-6 and TRBJ1-2; D is perhaps TRBD1 (5 bases). The length of the CDR3 is 14 residues. Germline CDR1 reads MNHNY; CDR2 reads SVGAGI (reference sequence). V was trimmed by 0 bases and J by 4 bases, leaving 9 bases between them. CDR3 bases: TGTGCCAGCAGTTACTCGGGGGTTTTCTATGGCTACACCTTC. Protein product: CASSYSGVFYGYTF.